This T cell receptor beta chain appears in the sequencing data of a study of blood T cells in healthy people across ages. Study context: Capture by template switching was about one barcoded beta molecule per two T cells. General study points: Naive CD4+ cell counts and diversity both ran higher in long-lived than in aged donors.

Primers used in a second PCR of roughly 6 to 11 cycles were a sample-barcoded 5' primer and a J-beta primer mix. Each sample yielded at least 3 million CDR3-containing paired-end reads. One entry per CDR3 protein, called by TCRdb with MiXCR from the 5' RACE reads. Here the sample spans more than 500,000 distinct CDR3 sequences, 25% to 30% being singletons. In its sample, this clonotype was seen a few times. Its antigen is not identified. A junction boundary mismatches the germline segment, possibly from a read error. In germline, CDR1 is SGHTA, CDR2 FQGNSA. The CDR3 covers 12 residues. Healthy Caucasian individuals from Russia aged 6 to 90 were enrolled as donors.

The rearrangement links TRBV7-2 to TRBJ2-5; no reliable D call. The clonotype originates from a woman in her seventies in good health. Sequencing was done on a sample of blood. The CDR3 DNA reads as TGTGCCAGCAACTTACCTACTGAGACCCAGTACTTC. Its protein product is CASNLPTETQYF.